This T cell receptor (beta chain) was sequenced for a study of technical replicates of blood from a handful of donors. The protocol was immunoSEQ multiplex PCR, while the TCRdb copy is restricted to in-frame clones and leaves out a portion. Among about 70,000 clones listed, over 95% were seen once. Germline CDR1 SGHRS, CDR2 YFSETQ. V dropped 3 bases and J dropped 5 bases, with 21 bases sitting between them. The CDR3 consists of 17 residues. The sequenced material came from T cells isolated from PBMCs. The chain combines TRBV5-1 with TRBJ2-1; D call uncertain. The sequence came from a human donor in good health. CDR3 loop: CASSSRVVRRLNNEQFF. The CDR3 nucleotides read TGCGCCAGCAGCTCCCGGGTAGTTCGGCGCTTAAACAATGAGCAGTTCTTC. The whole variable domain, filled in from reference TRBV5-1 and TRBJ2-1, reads KAGVTQTPRYLIKTRGQQVTLSCSPISGHRSVSWYQQTPGQGLQFLFEYFSETQRNKGNFPGRFSGRQFSNSRSEMNVSTLELGDSALYLCASSSRVVRRLNNEQFFGPGTRLTVL.